The next 29 T cell receptor beta chains were all read from a single sample in a study of T cell responses to AZD1222 COVID-19 vaccine. Sequencing was performed with immunoSEQ multiplex PCR; in TCRdb, only in-frame clones are kept and a portion is missing. The sample lists over 95,000 clones, just over 90% occurring once. The sample here was peripheral blood, taken on day 0 of AZD1222 vaccination. These receptors all come from an adult in good health.

This chain joins TRBV6-6 and TRBJ1-5; TRBD1 might be the D (6 bases). The CDR3 covers 15 residues. Trimming removed 5 bases from V and 1 base from J, with 12 bases in between. CDR1 is MNHNY, CDR2 SVGAGI, per germline (reference sequence). The CDR3 is CASSTGTRSNQPQHF. In nucleotides, the CDR3 is TGTGCCAGCAGTACGGGGACAAGAAGCAATCAGCCCCAGCATTTT.

This chain connects TRBV3-1 (or the pseudogene TRBV3-2) to TRBJ1-1; D is perhaps TRBD1 (5 bases). Deletions cut 7 bases from V and 3 bases from J, with 12 bases between. Germline CDR1 and CDR2: LGHDT and YNNKEL (reference sequence). This CDR3 has 13 amino acids. The CDR3 loop reads CASNSQGYTEAFF. The CDR3, as DNA: TGTGCCAGCAACAGCCAGGGCTACACTGAAGCTTTCTTT.

The J gene is TRBJ1-2, the V gene TRBV6-2 or TRBV6-3, with D perhaps TRBD1 (5 bases). The germline CDR1 and CDR2 sequences are MNHEY and SVGEGT. This CDR3 spans 18 amino acids. The germline V and J ends were trimmed by 0 bases and 0 bases, with 17 bases remaining between them. The CDR3, as DNA: TGTGCCAGCAGTTACTCCGCGGGAACAGGTACATCTAACTATGGCTACACCTTC. It encodes CASSYSAGTGTSNYGYTF.

This chain uses TRBV21-1 with TRBJ2-7; the table assigns TRBD2, which was not confirmed against the DNA. TRBV21-1 has pseudogene status. This CDR3 contains 14 residues. Here the CDR3 reads CASTHGLAWGEQYF. The CDR3 DNA sequence: TGTGCCAGCACCCATGGACTAGCGTGGGGCGAGCAGTACTTC.

The CDR3 region has the DNA TGTGCCAGCAGTGTCTCCTACGAGCAGTACTTC. It translates to CASSVSYEQYF. This chain joins TRBV6-2 or TRBV6-3 and TRBJ2-7; D gene uncertain. Germline V gene data show CDR1 as MNHEY and CDR2 as SVGEGT. This CDR3 is 11 amino acids long. Trimming cost V 5 bases and J 0 bases, with 2 bases left between them.

V gene TRBV19 combines with J gene TRBJ2-7; 7 positions match TRBD1. Germline CDR1 reads LNHDA; CDR2 reads SQIVND (reference sequence). The CDR3 spans 15 residues. The V segment lost 2 bases and the J segment 0 bases; nucleotides outside the gene matches: 4. CDR3 bases: TGTGCCAGTAGTATATTCGCAGGGGGCTCCTACGAGCAGTACTTC. Translated, it gives CASSIFAGGSYEQYF.

This chain links TRBV24-1 with TRBJ1-5, with D possibly matching TRBD1 (5 bases). Per the germline V gene, CDR1 is KGHDR and CDR2 is SFDVKD. V was shortened by 4 bases and J by 11 bases, with 20 bases between the two germline ends. CDR3 length: 15 amino acids. The CDR3 DNA is TGTGCCACCAGTGAAAGGGGAGAAGCCCTAGTGGCCCAGCATTTT. Its translation: CATSERGEALVAQHF.

The chain carries TRBV19 and TRBJ1-6; D not certain. The CDR3 spans 17 residues. V dropped 3 bases and J dropped 9 bases, with 21 bases sitting between them. Germline V gene lookup returns CDR1 LNHDA and CDR2 SQIVND (reference sequence). CDR3 sequence: CASSIQVRLTSGSPLHF. CDR3 in DNA: TGTGCCAGTAGTATTCAAGTCAGACTCACCTCTGGTTCACCCCTCCACTTT.

This clone was counted once. The chain links TRBV2 to TRBJ2-7, with D uncertain. The CDR3 spans 12 residues. Germline loops: CDR1 SNHLY, CDR2 FYNNEI. V was clipped by 6 bases and J by 3 bases, with 9 bases between them. CDR3 amino acids: CASRINSYEQYF. CDR3 sequence (DNA): TGTGCCAGCAGGATCAACAGCTACGAGCAGTACTTC.

Notes on this clone: This sample also contains other DNA sequences that code for the same CDR3. The chain combines TRBV20-1 with TRBJ1-1; D gene unclear. CDR1 and CDR2 (germline): DFQATT, SNEGSKA (reference sequence). V was shortened by 5 bases and J by 1 base, with 5 bases between the two germline ends. The CDR3 sequence is 11 residues long. Here the CDR3 reads CSAPRNTEAFF. Written as DNA, the CDR3 is TGCAGTGCTCCGAGGAACACTGAAGCTTTCTTT.

The chain uses TRBV24-1 and TRBJ2-7; 7 bases line up with TRBD1. CDR1 and CDR2 (germline): KGHDR, SFDVKD. V lost 6 bases to trimming and J lost 3 bases; unmatched junction nucleotides: 4. This CDR3 is 13 amino acids long. The CDR3 sequence is CATSQNRGYEQYF. The CDR3 bases are TGTGCCACCAGTCAGAACAGGGGCTACGAGCAGTACTTC.

DNA for the CDR3: TGTGCCAGCTCACCCCCAACTACAGGGGGCGGCTACACCTTC. This gives the protein CASSPPTTGGGYTF. This chain connects TRBV18 to TRBJ1-2; 9 positions agree with TRBD1. Germline CDR1 KGHSH, CDR2 LQKENI. With 3 bases clipped from V and 8 bases from J, the junction kept 7 bases outside the gene matches. This CDR3 contains 14 residues.

To note about this clone: One junction end does not reproduce the germline sequence, and a read error may be involved. CDR3: CASSSGVGNAEAFF. The CDR3 DNA is TGTGCCAGCAGCTCGGGGGTGGGGAACGCTGAAGCTTTCTTT. The chain has TRBV9 and TRBJ1-1, with D possibly being TRBD1 (5 bases). Germline CDR1 is SGDLS and CDR2 is YYNGEE. The CDR3 is 14 residues long.

The chain combines TRBV30 with TRBJ1-6, with 10 nucleotides matching TRBD1. The CDR3 loop spans 15 amino acids. Per the germline V gene, CDR1 is GTSNPN and CDR2 is SVGIG (reference sequence). V lost 0 bases and J lost 11; bases outside the gene matches: 7. Here the CDR3 reads CAWSVAGTGVPPLHF. The CDR3 bases are TGTGCCTGGAGTGTAGCCGGGACAGGGGTCCCACCCCTCCACTTT.

This chain uses TRBV5-8 with TRBJ1-4; D call uncertain. CDR1 and CDR2 from the germline V gene are SGHTS and YDEGEE. The V end lost 1 base, the J end lost 7 bases, and 8 bases lay between the germline ends. This CDR3 has 13 residues. Here the CDR3 reads CASSLLGGEKLFF. The CDR3 nucleotides read TGTGCCAGCAGCTTGTTAGGTGGTGAAAAACTGTTTTTT.

The chain has TRBV7-8 and TRBJ2-7, with D hard to call. V was clipped by 1 base and J by 2 bases, with 9 bases between them. The germline CDR1 and CDR2 sequences are SGHVS and FQNEAQ. The CDR3 runs 14 residues. The CDR3, as DNA: TGTGCCAGCAGCTTAGTTAGCATGGCCTACGAGCAGTACTTC. Translation gives CASSLVSMAYEQYF.

The chain's CDR3 is CASSSEGYNSPLHF. Here the CDR3 DNA reads TGTGCCAGCAGCTCGGAGGGCTATAATTCACCCCTCCACTTT. The chain couples TRBV7-2 to TRBJ1-6; D is unresolved. The CDR3 contains 14 residues. V dropped 4 bases and J dropped 3 bases, with 7 bases sitting between them. Germline loops: CDR1 SGHTA, CDR2 FQGNSA.

CDR3 coding DNA: TGTGCCAGCAGCGGGGGACAGTTAATCGAGTCCGGAAACACCATATATTTT. Its translation is CASSGGQLIESGNTIYF. The chain recombines TRBV9 with TRBJ1-3, with 7 positions matching TRBD1. Losses at the gene ends were 3 bases for V and 4 bases for J; bases not matched to a gene: 13. CDR3 length equals 17 residues. In germline, CDR1 is SGDLS, CDR2 YYNGEE.

The chain links TRBV15 to TRBJ1-2; unclear D gene. Trimming took 2 bases from V and 2 from J, leaving 9 bases between them. This CDR3 has 14 amino acids. Germline CDR1 reads LNHNV; CDR2 reads YYDKDF (reference sequence). In nucleotides, the CDR3 is TGTGCCACCAGCAGACCGGCGGAGAACTATGGCTACACCTTC. It translates to CATSRPAENYGYTF. Using reference TRBV15 and TRBJ1-2 for the parts outside the CDR3, the full variable domain is DAMVIQNPRYQVTQFGKPVTLSCSQTLNHNVMYWYQQKSSQAPKLLFHYYDKDFNNEADTPDNFQSRRPNTSFCFLDIRSPGLGDTAMYLCATSRPAENYGYTFGSGTRLTVV.

The chain joins TRBV18 to TRBJ2-7, with D perhaps TRBD1 (5 bases). The ends were cut back, 1 base at V and 0 bases at J, with 7 bases in the middle. Germline V gene lookup returns CDR1 KGHSH and CDR2 LQKENI. There are 14 residues in the CDR3. The CDR3 DNA sequence: TGTGCCAGCTCACCACGCACAGGCTCCTACGAGCAGTACTTC. This encodes CASSPRTGSYEQYF.

This chain joins TRBV6-5 and TRBJ1-1, with D hard to call. Deletions cut 2 bases from V and 10 bases from J, with 14 bases between. Germline V gene data show CDR1 as MNHEY and CDR2 as SVGAGI. The CDR3 contains 13 residues. CDR3 in DNA: TGTGCCAGCAGTTACGCTTCGGGGTTCCCAGCTTTCTTT. Translation gives CASSYASGFPAFF.

The chain joins TRBV18 to TRBJ2-5, with D perhaps TRBD1 (6 bases). Between the trimmed V and J ends, which lost 4 bases and 5 bases, there was a span of 11 bases. This CDR3 has 13 residues. Germline V gene data show CDR1 as KGHSH and CDR2 as LQKENI. As DNA, the CDR3 is TGTGCCAGCTCACTACAGGGCGGGGAGACCCAGTACTTC. It translates to CASSLQGGETQYF. The full variable domain, its missing parts supplied by reference TRBV18 and TRBJ2-5, is NAGVMQNPRHLVRRRGQEARLRCSPMKGHSHVYWYRQLPEEGLKFMVYLQKENIIDESGMPKERFSAEFPKEGPSILRIQQVVRGDSAAYFCASSLQGGETQYFGPGTRLLVL.

This clone was detected a few times. This chain connects TRBV24-1 to TRBJ2-1; D not certain. The V end was cut by 0 bases, the J end by 1 base, with 6 bases between. CDR3 size: 15 residues. Germline V gene lookup returns CDR1 KGHDR and CDR2 SFDVKD. The CDR3 is CATSDLAKSYNEQFF. CDR3 bases: TGTGCCACCAGTGATTTGGCCAAATCCTACAATGAGCAGTTCTTC.

J is TRBJ2-7 and V is TRBV7-2; the D is unclear. This CDR3 is 12 amino acids long. From germline, CDR1 is SGHTA and CDR2 FQGNSA. Trimming removed 3 bases from V and 0 bases from J, with 3 bases in between. The chain's CDR3 is CASSFNSYEQYF. The CDR3 nucleotides read TGTGCCAGCAGCTTTAACTCCTACGAGCAGTACTTC.

In the case of this clone: Other DNA sequences in the same sample also yield this CDR3. The chain employs TRBV4-3 and TRBJ2-7, with 9 bases that match TRBD1. The CDR3 has 14 amino acids. The V gene's germline CDR1 is LGHNA and CDR2 YSLEER. J gave up 4 bases and V 4 bases, and 5 bases lay outside the gene matches. The CDR3 reads CASSLEDRGYEQYF. The CDR3 nucleotides are TGCGCCAGCAGCCTTGAGGACAGGGGTTACGAGCAGTACTTC.

This clone has more than one count but fewer than ten. The rearrangement uses TRBV2 and TRBJ1-2, with D uncertain. V lost 0 bases and J lost 9, with 11 bases in between. Germline V gives CDR1 SNHLY, CDR2 FYNNEI. This CDR3 comprises 13 residues. The CDR3 DNA reads as TGTGCCAGCAGTGAAGCCCTTCCTCGAAGCTACACCTTC. Translating gives CASSEALPRSYTF. Using reference TRBV2 and TRBJ1-2 for the parts outside the CDR3, the full variable domain is EPEVTQTPSHQVTQMGQEVILRCVPISNHLYFYWYRQILGQKVEFLVSFYNNEISEKSEIFDDQFSVERPDGSNFTLKIRSTKLEDSAMYFCASSEALPRSYTFGSGTRLTVV.

The rearrangement links TRBV24-1 to TRBJ1-2; 10 nucleotides align to TRBD1. From germline, CDR1 is KGHDR and CDR2 SFDVKD. The CDR3 has 17 amino acids. The junction had 13 bases not matched to a gene; V was cut back by 7 bases and J by 3 bases. CDR3 loop: CATSPGTGVIRDYGYTF. CDR3 in DNA: TGTGCCACCAGCCCCGGGACAGGGGTTATTCGGGACTATGGCTACACCTTC.

This chain connects TRBV30 to TRBJ1-2; 7 positions agree with TRBD1. Germline V gene sequence: CDR1 GTSNPN, CDR2 SVGIG (reference sequence). The CDR3 is 15 residues long. V shed 1 base, J shed 6 bases, and the junction held 11 bases outside the gene matches. The chain's CDR3 is CAWSAQGRDLHGYTF. The CDR3 nucleotides are TGTGCCTGGAGTGCACAGGGGAGAGATCTGCATGGCTACACCTTC.

The genes are TRBV4-2 and TRBJ1-5; 7 bases are shared with TRBD1. There are 15 residues in the CDR3. V was clipped by 1 base and J by 5 bases; unmatched bases: 5. Germline assignment: CDR1 LGHNA and CDR2 YNFKEQ. CDR3 amino acids: CASSQGQGEHQPQHF. In nucleotides, the CDR3 is TGTGCCAGCAGCCAAGGACAGGGTGAGCATCAGCCCCAGCATTTT.